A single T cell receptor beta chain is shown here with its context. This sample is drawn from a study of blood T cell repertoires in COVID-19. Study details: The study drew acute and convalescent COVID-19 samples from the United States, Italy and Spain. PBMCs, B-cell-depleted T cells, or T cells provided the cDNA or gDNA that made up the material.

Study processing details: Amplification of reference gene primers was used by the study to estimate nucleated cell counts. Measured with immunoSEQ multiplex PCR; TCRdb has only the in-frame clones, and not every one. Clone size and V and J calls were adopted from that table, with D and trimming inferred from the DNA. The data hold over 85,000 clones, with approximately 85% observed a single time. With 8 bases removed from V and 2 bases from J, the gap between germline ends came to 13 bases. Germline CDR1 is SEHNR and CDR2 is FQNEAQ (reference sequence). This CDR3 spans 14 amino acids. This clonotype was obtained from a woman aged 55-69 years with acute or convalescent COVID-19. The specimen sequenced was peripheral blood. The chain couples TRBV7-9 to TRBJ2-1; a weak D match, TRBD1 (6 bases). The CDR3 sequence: CASALGQPYNEQFF. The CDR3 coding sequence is TGTGCCAGCGCCCTCGGACAGCCCTACAATGAGCAGTTCTTC.